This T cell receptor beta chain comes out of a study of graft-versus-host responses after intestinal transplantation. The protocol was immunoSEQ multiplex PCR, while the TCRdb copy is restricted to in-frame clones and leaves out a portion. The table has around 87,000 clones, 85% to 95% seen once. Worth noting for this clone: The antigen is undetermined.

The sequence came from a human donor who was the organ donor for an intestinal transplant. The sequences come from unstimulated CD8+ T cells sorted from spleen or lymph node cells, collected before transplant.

The CDR3 nucleotides are TGTGCCAGCCGTGTCAAGCCGCCCCAGCATTTT. Translated: CASRVKPPQHF. V gene TRBV6-5 combines with J gene TRBJ1-5; D is undetermined. The germline V gene has CDR1 MNHEY and CDR2 SVGAGI. V lost 8 bases to trimming and J lost 9 bases, with 11 bases between them. There are 11 residues in the CDR3.